This TCR beta chain was recovered during a study of CXCR3-negative and CXCR3-positive naive CD8 T cells. Through 5' RACE with UMI labels, the TRB cDNA libraries were prepared. TCRdb re-called the 5' RACE reads; every CDR3 protein appears as one record, without DNA. The sample has some 130,000 distinct CDR3 sequences, and its top ten clones hold 0.45% to 0.6%. Points on this clonotype: Its antigen is not known.

The CDR3 loop spans 18 amino acids. The germline V gene encodes CDR1 SGHNT and CDR2 YENEEA. Findings of the study overall: The TRB CDR3s that CXCR3-positive naive cells carried were more hydrophobic than those of CXCR3-negative naive cells.

The gene calls are TRBV11-3 and TRBJ2-1; with no DNA, the TCRdb D assignment of TRBD2 cannot be verified. This sequence was found in a human donor in good health. Some clones in this sample may be carry-over from other donors' samples. Input material: naive CXCR3- CD8+ T cells from blood. Subset specified: CD45RO-CCR7+CD27+CD95- naive CD8+ T cells lacking CXCR3 (TNR3-). CDR3 loop: CASSLIGLAGGLDNEQFF.